The 9 T cell receptor beta chains presented below share a single source sample, sequenced in a study of cytomegalovirus exposure and HLA in healthy donors. This PCR relied on a set of 60 Vbeta primers and 13 Jbeta primers. Using immunoSEQ multiplex PCR, the repertoire was profiled, and TCRdb retains in-frame clones only, with some absent. The sample holds 140,000 to 150,000 clones, around 10% seen once. Material: PBMCs. The receptor set was obtained from a man aged 45-65 years in good health and CMV-seronegative.

This clone appeared a few times. This chain links TRBV9 with TRBJ1-2; 8 bases line up with TRBD1. Germline V gives CDR1 SGDLS, CDR2 YYNGEE. Losses at the gene ends were 4 bases for V and 8 bases for J; bases not matched to a gene: 13. The CDR3 extends over 15 amino acids. CDR3 loop: CASSQTTGVVGGYTF. The DNA for the CDR3 is TGTGCCAGCAGCCAGACGACAGGGGTAGTGGGAGGCTACACCTTC.

V and J are TRBV7-9 and TRBJ2-3; TRBD2 is a possible D gene (5 bases). V lost 3 bases, J lost 8 bases, and 9 bases lay in between. The germline CDR1 and CDR2 sequences are SEHNR and FQNEAQ (reference sequence). The CDR3 is made up of 12 amino acids. The CDR3 DNA follows: TGTGCCAGCAGCTTGAGCGGAAGTACGCAGTATTTT. It codes for CASSLSGSTQYF.

The chain uses TRBV4-1 and TRBJ1-4; 8 nucleotides agree with TRBD1. V lost 0 bases to trimming and J lost 4 bases; unmatched junction nucleotides: 4. The CDR3 is made up of 16 amino acids. Per the germline V gene, CDR1 is MGHRA and CDR2 is YSYEKL. DNA for the CDR3: TGCGCCAGCAGCCAAGAACCTGGACAGGGTAATGAAAAACTGTTTTTT. This codes for CASSQEPGQGNEKLFF.

Ten or more counts support this clone. This specimen includes other DNA sequences encoding the same CDR3. V usage is TRBV4-1 and J usage is TRBJ1-2; no clear D. The CDR3 covers 13 residues. In germline, CDR1 is MGHRA, CDR2 YSYEKL. V was shortened by 0 bases and J by 5 bases, with 7 bases between the two germline ends. The CDR3 region has the DNA TGCGCCAGCAGCCAAGACCCAGGTTATGGCTACACCTTC. It translates to CASSQDPGYGYTF.

This clone was counted between two and nine times. The rearrangement joins TRBV27 to TRBJ1-1; D might be TRBD1 (5 bases). Per germline, CDR1 MNHEY and CDR2 SMNVEV (reference sequence). V lost 2 bases to trimming and J lost 1 base, with 11 bases between them. This CDR3 is 15 amino acids long. CDR3 coding DNA: TGTGCCAGCAGTTTACGATACGGACAGAACACTGAAGCTTTCTTT. Translation: CASSLRYGQNTEAFF.

CDR3 protein: CASSPRQGGNEQFF. Here the CDR3 DNA reads TGCGCCAGCAGCCCTAGACAGGGCGGCAATGAGCAGTTCTTC. V gene TRBV5-1 combines with J gene TRBJ2-1; 7 bases map to TRBD1. Germline assignment: CDR1 SGHRS and CDR2 YFSETQ. The CDR3 runs 14 residues. Trimming cost V 4 bases and J 6 bases; bases outside gene matches: 7.

The V call is TRBV2, the J call TRBJ2-1; tentative D call: TRBD2 (6 bases). Trimming removed 6 bases from V and 1 base from J, with 19 bases in between. The germline CDR1 and CDR2 sequences are SNHLY and FYNNEI. The CDR3 sequence is 17 residues long. In DNA, the CDR3 is TGTGCCAGCAGAAACGCCGAAGGGACTGATTCCTACAATGAGCAGTTCTTC. This codes for CASRNAEGTDSYNEQFF.

The chain uses TRBV28 and TRBJ1-3; D call uncertain. The ends were cut back, 6 bases at V and 4 bases at J, with 13 bases in the middle. Germline CDR1 and CDR2: MDHEN and SYDVKM. The length of the CDR3 is 14 residues. The CDR3 loop is CASRGGMTGNTIYF. In DNA, the CDR3 is TGTGCCAGCAGAGGAGGGATGACAGGAAACACCATATATTTT.

This clone was picked up a small number of times. The V and J genes are TRBV25-1 and TRBJ2-5, with a tentative D call TRBD1 (6 bases). This CDR3 is built from 15 residues. V gave up 6 bases and J gave up 5 bases, with 19 bases separating them. Germline CDR1 MGHDK, CDR2 SYGVNS. The CDR3 nucleotides are TGTGCCAGCAGCCCCCCGGCAGGGGCAGGGGAGACCCAGTACTTC. This sequence encodes CASSPPAGAGETQYF.